Each of the 10 T cell receptor beta chains below was sequenced from the same sample in a study of T-cell reconstitution after alpha-beta-depleted transplantation in children. It was with unique molecular identifiers that the TCRbeta library was prepared. One entry per CDR3 protein, called by TCRdb with MiXCR from the PCR reads. The sample has 65,000 to 85,000 distinct CDR3 sequences, 9.5% to 13% seen once. This material consisted of PBMCs, taken before TCRalphabeta/CD19-depleted stem cell transplant. The receptors originated from a boy between 10 and 17 years old with acute myeloid leukemia, due to receive a stem cell transplant.

This clonotype was observed many times. This chain links TRBV29-1 with TRBJ1-1; the D is unclear. The CDR3 loop spans 11 amino acids. The V end was cut by 1 base, the J end by 7 bases, with 7 bases between. From germline, CDR1 is SQVTM and CDR2 ANQGSEA. In DNA, the CDR3 is TGCAGCGTTGAAGCGGGGAGTGAAGCTTTCTTT. Amino acids: CSVEAGSEAFF.

This clonotype was observed many times. This chain connects TRBV6-5 to TRBJ1-2; 7 nucleotides agree with TRBD1. CDR3 length: 14 amino acids. V lost 3 bases and J lost 8; bases outside the gene matches: 9. The V gene's germline CDR1 is MNHEY and CDR2 SVGAGI. CDR3 nucleotide sequence: TGTGCCAGCAGTTATTCTCAGGGGACAGACGGCTACACCTTC. Translating it yields CASSYSQGTDGYTF.

This clonotype has a count of ten or more. The J gene is TRBJ2-5, the V gene TRBV28, with a possible D match to TRBD2 (6 bases). The ends were cut back, 8 bases at V and 5 bases at J, with 18 bases in the middle. CDR3 length equals 14 residues. Germline V CDR1 and CDR2: MDHEN, SYDVKM. The CDR3 sequence is CASGWRGRWETQYF. The CDR3 nucleotides read TGTGCCAGCGGTTGGCGAGGGAGGTGGGAGACCCAGTACTTC.

This clonotype occurred a few times. The gene calls are TRBV20-1 and TRBJ2-2; D unclear. Germline CDR1 reads DFQATT; CDR2 reads SNEGSKA (reference sequence). The CDR3 consists of 11 residues. V lost 1 base and J 7 bases, leaving 4 bases between the germline ends. CDR3 bases: TGCAGTGCTAGAGCGGGCGGGGAGCTGTTTTTT. Its translation is CSARAGGELFF.

This clonotype was picked up many times. This rearrangement joins TRBV4-1 to TRBJ2-2; 8 bases are a match to TRBD1. This CDR3 is 16 amino acids long. CDR1 is MGHRA, CDR2 YSYEKL, per germline. The junction had 8 bases not matched to a gene; V was cut back by 4 bases and J by 4 bases. CDR3 nucleotide sequence: TGCGCCAGCAGCCTCCAGGACAGGGCCTTCACCGGGGAGCTGTTTTTT. It encodes CASSLQDRAFTGELFF.

At least ten counts were recorded for this clonotype. The chain recombines TRBV12-3 or TRBV12-4 with TRBJ2-2; D is undetermined. Between the trimmed V and J ends, which lost 8 bases and 5 bases, there was a span of 3 bases. This CDR3 spans 10 amino acids. CDR3 DNA sequence: TGTGCCAGCGGGACCGGGGAGCTGTTTTTT. This encodes CASGTGELFF.

This clonotype has just a few counts. The chain joins TRBV4-1 to TRBJ1-2, with D perhaps TRBD1 (5 bases). This CDR3 is 14 amino acids long. Between the trimmed V and J ends, which lost 2 bases and 4 bases, there was a span of 11 bases. Germline V lookup: CDR1 MGHRA, CDR2 YSYEKL. The CDR3 is CASSQPRAPYGYTF. The CDR3 DNA sequence: TGCGCCAGCAGCCAACCCAGGGCTCCCTATGGCTACACCTTC.

This clonotype was picked up many times. The chain joins TRBV7-9 to TRBJ2-1; no clear D gene. In germline, CDR1 is SEHNR, CDR2 FQNEAQ (reference sequence). The V end lost 1 base, the J end lost 7 bases, and 8 bases lay between the germline ends. The CDR3 has 13 amino acids. CDR3 nucleotide sequence: TGTGCCAGCAGCTTAGAGATAGAGAATGAGCAGTTCTTC. Its protein is CASSLEIENEQFF.

This clonotype was counted ten times or more. The chain carries TRBV5-5 and TRBJ1-2; D is unclear. V was pared by 4 bases and J by 4 bases, with 11 bases between. Germline V gene sequence: CDR1 SGHKS, CDR2 YYEKEE (reference sequence). The CDR3 totals 13 residues. The CDR3 sequence: CASSHGRSYGYTF. The CDR3 DNA reads TGTGCCAGCAGCCATGGACGGAGCTATGGCTACACCTTC.

Many counts were recorded for this clonotype. V and J are TRBV7-2 and TRBJ1-2; the D gene is possibly TRBD1 (6 bases). The V end was cut by 5 bases, the J end by 7 bases, with 17 bases between. CDR3 length: 14 residues. Germline CDR1 reads SGHTA; CDR2 reads FQGNSA. The CDR3 DNA sequence: TGTGCCAGCAGCGCCCAACAGGGCAAGGGTGGCTACACCTTC. This translates into CASSAQQGKGGYTF. Together with reference TRBV7-2 and TRBJ1-2, the CDR3 gives the full variable domain: GAGVSQSPSNKVTEKGKDVELRCDPISGHTALYWYRQSLGQGLEFLIYFQGNSAPDKSGLPSDRFSAERTGGSVSTLTIQRTQQEDSAVYLCASSAQQGKGGYTFGSGTRLTVV.